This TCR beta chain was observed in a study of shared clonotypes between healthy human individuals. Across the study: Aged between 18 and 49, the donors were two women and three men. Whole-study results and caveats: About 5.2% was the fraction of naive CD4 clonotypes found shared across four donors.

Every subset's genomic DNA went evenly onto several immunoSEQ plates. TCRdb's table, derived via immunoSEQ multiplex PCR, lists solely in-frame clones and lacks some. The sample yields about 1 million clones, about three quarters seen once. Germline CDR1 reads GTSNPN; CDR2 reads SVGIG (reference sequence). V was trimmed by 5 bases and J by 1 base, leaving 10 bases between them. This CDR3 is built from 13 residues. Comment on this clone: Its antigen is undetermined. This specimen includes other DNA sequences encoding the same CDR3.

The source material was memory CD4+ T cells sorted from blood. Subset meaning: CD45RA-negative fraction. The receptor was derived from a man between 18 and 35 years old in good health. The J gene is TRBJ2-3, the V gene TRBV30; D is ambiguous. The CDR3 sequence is CAWDPGGTDTQYF. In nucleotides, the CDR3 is TGTGCCTGGGACCCTGGGGGCACAGATACGCAGTATTTT.